This record looks at one T cell receptor (beta chain) sequence and its context. Its antigen is undetermined. The entry originates in a study of cytomegalovirus exposure and HLA in healthy donors. Whole-study context: A later analysis reported the same platform for the 120 validation repertoires and the roughly 650 first-cohort repertoires. General observations from the study: Clusters of TCRs from the first cohort tended to co-occur in the 110 or so validation repertoires (as a later analysis found). The study designated about 180 TCR beta chains cytomegalovirus-associated. A few CMV-associated chains proved CMV antigen-specific in vitro.

V lost 2 bases to trimming and J lost 0 bases; unmatched junction nucleotides: 8. Germline V lookup: CDR1 LNHDA, CDR2 SQIVND (reference sequence). CDR3 length equals 19 residues. TCRdb's table, derived via immunoSEQ multiplex PCR, lists solely in-frame clones and lacks some. The table shows approximately 76,000 clones, with less than 95% occurring only once. The chain uses TRBV19 and TRBJ2-1; 12 positions agree with TRBD2. This receptor was taken from a woman younger than 30 in good health and CMV-seropositive. Specimen: PBMCs. The CDR3, as DNA: TGTGCCAGTAGTATATCTAGCGGGAGGGCCCCGAGCTCCTACAATGAGCAGTTCTTC. Protein sequence: CASSISSGRAPSSYNEQFF.